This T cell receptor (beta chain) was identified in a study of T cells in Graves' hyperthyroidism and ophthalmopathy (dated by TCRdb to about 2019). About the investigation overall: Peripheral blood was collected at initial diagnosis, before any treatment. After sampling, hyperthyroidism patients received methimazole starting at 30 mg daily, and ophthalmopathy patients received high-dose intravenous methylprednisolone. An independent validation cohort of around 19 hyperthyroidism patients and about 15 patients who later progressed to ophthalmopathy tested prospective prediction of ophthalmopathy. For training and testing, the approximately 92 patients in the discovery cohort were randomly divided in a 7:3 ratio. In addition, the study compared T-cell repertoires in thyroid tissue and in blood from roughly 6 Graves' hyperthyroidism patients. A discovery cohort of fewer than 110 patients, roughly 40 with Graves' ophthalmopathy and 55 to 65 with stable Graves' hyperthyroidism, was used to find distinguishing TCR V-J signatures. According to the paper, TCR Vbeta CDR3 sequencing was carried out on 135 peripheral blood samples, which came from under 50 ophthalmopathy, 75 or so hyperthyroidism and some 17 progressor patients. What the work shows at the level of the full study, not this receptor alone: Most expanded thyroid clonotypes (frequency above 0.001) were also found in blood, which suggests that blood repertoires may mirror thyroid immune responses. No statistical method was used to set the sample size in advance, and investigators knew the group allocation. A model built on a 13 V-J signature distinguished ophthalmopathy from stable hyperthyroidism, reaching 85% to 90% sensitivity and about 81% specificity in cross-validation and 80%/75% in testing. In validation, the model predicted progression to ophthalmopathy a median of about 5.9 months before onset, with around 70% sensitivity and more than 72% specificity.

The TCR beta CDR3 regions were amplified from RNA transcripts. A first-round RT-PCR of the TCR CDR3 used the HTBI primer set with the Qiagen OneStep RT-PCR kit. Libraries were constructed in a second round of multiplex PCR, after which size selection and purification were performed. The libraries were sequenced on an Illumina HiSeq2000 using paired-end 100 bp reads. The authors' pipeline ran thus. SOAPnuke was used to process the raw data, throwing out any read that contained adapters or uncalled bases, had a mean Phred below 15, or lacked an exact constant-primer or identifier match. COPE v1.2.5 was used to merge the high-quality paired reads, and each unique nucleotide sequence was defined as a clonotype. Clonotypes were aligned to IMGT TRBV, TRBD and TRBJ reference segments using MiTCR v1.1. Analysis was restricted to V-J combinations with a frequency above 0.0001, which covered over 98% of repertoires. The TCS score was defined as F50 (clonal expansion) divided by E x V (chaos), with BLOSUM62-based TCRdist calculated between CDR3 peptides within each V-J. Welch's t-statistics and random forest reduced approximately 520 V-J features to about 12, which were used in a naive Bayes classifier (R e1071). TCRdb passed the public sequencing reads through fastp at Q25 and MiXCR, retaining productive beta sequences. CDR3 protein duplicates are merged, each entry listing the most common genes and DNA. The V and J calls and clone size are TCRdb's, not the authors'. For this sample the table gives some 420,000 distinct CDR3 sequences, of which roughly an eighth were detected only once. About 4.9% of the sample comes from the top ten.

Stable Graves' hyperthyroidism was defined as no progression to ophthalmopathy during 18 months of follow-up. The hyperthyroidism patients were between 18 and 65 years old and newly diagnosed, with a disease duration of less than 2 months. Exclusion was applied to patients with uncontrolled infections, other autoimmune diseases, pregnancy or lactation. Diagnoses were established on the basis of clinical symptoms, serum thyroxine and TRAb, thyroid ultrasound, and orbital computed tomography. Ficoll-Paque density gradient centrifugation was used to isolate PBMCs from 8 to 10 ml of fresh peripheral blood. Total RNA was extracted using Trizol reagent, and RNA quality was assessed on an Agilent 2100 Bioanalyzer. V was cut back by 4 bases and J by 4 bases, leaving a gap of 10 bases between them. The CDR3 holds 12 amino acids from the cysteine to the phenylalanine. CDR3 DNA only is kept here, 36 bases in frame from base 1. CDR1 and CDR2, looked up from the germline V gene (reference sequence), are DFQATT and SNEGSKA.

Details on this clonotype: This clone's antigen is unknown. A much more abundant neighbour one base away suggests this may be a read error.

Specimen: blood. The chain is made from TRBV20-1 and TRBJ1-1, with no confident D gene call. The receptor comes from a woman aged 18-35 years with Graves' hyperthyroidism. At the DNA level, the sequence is TGCAGTGCTATAGTAGAGAGCACTGAAGCTTTCTTT. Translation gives CSAIVESTEAFF.